The 15 T cell receptor beta chains below all came from one sample that was sequenced in a study of T cell clonality in common variable immunodeficiency. Only in-frame clones appear in the TCRdb table, and some are missing; sequencing was by immunoSEQ multiplex PCR. The repertoire consists of approximately 30,000 clones, none detected only once. Sequencing input: peripheral blood mononuclear cells. The origin of the receptors is a person between 18 and 75 years old in good health.

Concerning this clone itself: Read data end 3 residues before the CDR3 end; the end is taken from the germline J gene. The chain is built from TRBV2 and TRBJ1-2; 9 nucleotides agree with TRBD1. Germline V CDR1 and CDR2: SNHLY, FYNNEI. This CDR3 has 12 residues. CDR3 bases read: TGTGCCATCGGACAGGGGCCCTATACC. Translated, it gives CAIGQGPYT. From start to end, the CDR3 is CAIGQGPYTYTF.

This clone was detected a few times. The read stops 3 residues short of the end of the CDR3; the missing end is completed from the germline J gene. The rearrangement links TRBV18 to TRBJ1-2; D ambiguous. Germline CDR1 is KGHSH and CDR2 is LQKENI. The CDR3 sequence is 13 residues long. CDR3 residues: CASSPYSSYDYTF. The CDR3 bases that were read are TGTGCCAGCTCACCATACAGTTCCTACGAC.

This clone appeared many times. The sequence runs out 3 residues before the end of the CDR3; the remainder is reconstructed from the germline J gene. The rearrangement uses TRBV5-1 and TRBJ1-1; a possible D gene is TRBD1 (5 bases). The CDR3 is 13 amino acids. CDR1 is SGHRS, CDR2 YFSETQ, per germline. V was shortened by 2 bases and J by 1 base, with 6 bases between the two germline ends. CDR3 region: CASSFTGNTEAFF. Incomplete CDR3 DNA: TGCGCCAGCAGCTTCACAGGGAACACTGAA.

This clone showed up many times. Read data end 3 residues before the CDR3 end; the end is taken from the germline J gene. The chain employs TRBV14 and TRBJ2-3, with D possibly being TRBD1 (5 bases). Looked up from germline, CDR1 is SGHDN and CDR2 is FVKESK. CDR3 length: 14 residues. CDR3 sequence reads: CASSKQDIQETQYF. Partial CDR3 DNA: TGTGCCAGCAGCAAACAGGACATCCAAGAGACG.

The sample holds many counts of this clone. The missing CDR3 end, 3 residues past where the read stops, is filled in from the germline J gene. This chain joins TRBV12-5 and TRBJ2-5; 7 nucleotides match TRBD1. CDR1 and CDR2 (germline): LGHNT, FRNRAP. V lost 5 bases and J lost 3; bases outside the gene matches: 3. This CDR3 is 13 amino acids long. The CDR3 region is CASGPTGEETQYF. Incomplete CDR3 DNA: TGTGCTAGTGGTCCCACAGGGGAAGAGACC.

This clone has only a few counts. Given a much more abundant clone one base away, this may be a read error. The read falls 3 residues short of the CDR3 end, and the missing part is taken from the germline J gene. The V and J genes are TRBV2 and TRBJ2-7, with D uncertain. This CDR3 has 12 amino acids. The germline gives CDR1 SNHLY, CDR2 FYNNEI. V lost 8 bases, J lost 2 bases, and 10 bases lay in between. This chain's CDR3 is CASALQPYEQYF. The CDR3 DNA, read in part, is TGTGCCAGCGCTCTACAGCCCTACGAG.

This clone was picked up many times. The read ends 3 residues before the CDR3 terminus; that terminus is restored from the germline J gene. The chain uses TRBV20-1 and TRBJ2-1, with D tentatively TRBD2 (6 bases). Trimming took 3 bases from V and 5 from J, leaving 11 bases between them. CDR3 length: 13 residues. Germline assignment: CDR1 DFQATT and CDR2 SNEGSKA (reference sequence). CDR3 residues: CSASMASDNEQFF. CDR3 bases read: TGCAGTGCTAGTATGGCTAGCGACAATGAG.

This clone has at least ten counts. Sequencing ends 3 residues short of the CDR3 end; the germline J gene provides the rest. The genes are TRBV7-2 and TRBJ2-7; 7 bases match TRBD2. V was pared by 0 bases and J by 3 bases, with 5 bases of the junction left unmatched. CDR1 is SGHTA and CDR2 is FQGNSA in the germline V gene. This CDR3 spans 15 amino acids. The CDR3 DNA, read in part, is TGTGCCAGCAGCTTAGCCGGGACTACGAACTACGAG. This codes for CASSLAGTTNYE. The full CDR3 protein reads CASSLAGTTNYEQYF.

This clone was counted many times. The sequenced fragment ends 3 residues before the CDR3 boundary, so the rest is inferred from the germline J gene. The genes are TRBV23-1 and TRBJ2-2; a possible D gene is TRBD2 (7 bases). TRBV23-1 falls under the ORF class, with uncertain function. The CDR3 sequence is 16 residues long. V was cut by 3 bases and J by 3 bases, with 14 bases left in between. The CDR3 DNA, read in part, is TGCGCCAGCAGTCACTCGGGGGGCGGGTACACCGGGGAG. Translated, it gives CASSHSGGGYTGE. From start to end, the CDR3 is CASSHSGGGYTGELFF.

In its sample, this clone was seen many times. The CDR3 end is not reached by the read, which stops 3 residues before it; the germline J gene fills it in. The chain has TRBV19 and TRBJ2-7, with D hard to call. The CDR3 covers 14 residues. Trimming took off 3 bases at V and 0 bases at J, with 9 bases between the two ends. Germline V gives CDR1 LNHDA, CDR2 SQIVND (reference sequence). CDR3 in amino acids: CASSILSSSYEQYF. The part of the CDR3 DNA that was read is TGTGCCAGTAGTATTTTGAGTAGCTCCTACGAG.

This clone occurred many times. Read data end 3 residues before the CDR3 end; the end is taken from the germline J gene. The chain links TRBV2 to TRBJ1-2; 8 bases map to TRBD1. J gave up 4 bases and V 2 bases, and 0 bases lay outside the gene matches. The CDR3 has 13 residues. CDR1 is SNHLY and CDR2 is FYNNEI in the germline V gene. CDR3 in amino acids: CASSEQGAYGYTF. The CDR3 DNA, read in part, is TGTGCCAGCAGTGAACAGGGGGCCTATGGC.

This clone was picked up many times. The sequenced fragment ends 3 residues before the CDR3 boundary, so the rest is inferred from the germline J gene. The chain links TRBV29-1 to TRBJ2-5, with D perhaps matching TRBD1 (5 bases). With 7 bases removed from V and 5 bases from J, the gap between germline ends came to 23 bases. Germline V gene lookup returns CDR1 SQVTM and CDR2 ANQGSEA. This CDR3 spans 15 amino acids. Partial CDR3 DNA: TGCAGCGCCCGAGAAGATGCAGGGATGGGGGAGACC. It translates to CSAREDAGMGET. The entire CDR3 reads CSAREDAGMGETQYF. The full variable domain, with the rest looked up from reference TRBV29-1 and TRBJ2-5, is SAVISQKPSRDICQRGTSLTIQCQVDSQVTMMFWYRQQPGQSLTLIATANQGSEATYESGFVIDKFPISRPNLTFSTLTVSNMSPEDSSIYLCSAREDAGMGETQYFGPGTRLLVL.

The table lists this clone with many counts. The sequence runs out 3 residues before the end of the CDR3; the remainder is reconstructed from the germline J gene. The chain has TRBV5-1 and TRBJ1-6; a possible D gene is TRBD1 (6 bases). V was cut by 5 bases and J by 3 bases, with 12 bases left in between. Per the germline V gene, CDR1 is SGHRS and CDR2 is YFSETQ. CDR3 size: 15 residues. Partial CDR3 DNA: TGCGCCAGCAGTATTGGGGACATCTATAATTCACCC. This translates into CASSIGDIYNSP. In full, the CDR3 reads CASSIGDIYNSPLHF.

Concerning this clone itself: The CDR3 end falls 3 residues outside the read, so it is completed with the germline J gene. This rearrangement joins TRBV30 to TRBJ1-2, with D unclear. The CDR3 sequence is 15 residues long. Per germline, CDR1 GTSNPN and CDR2 SVGIG (reference sequence). CDR3 DNA, as far as it was read: TGTGCCTGGAGTGATTGGACTAGCGTTAACAATGAC. Protein product: CAWSDWTSVNND. The full CDR3 is CAWSDWTSVNNDYTF.

This clone was observed at least ten times. The read terminates 3 residues before the CDR3 end, so the remaining end is supplied by the germline J gene. V and J are TRBV6-1 and TRBJ1-1, with a tentative D call TRBD1 (5 bases). V was trimmed by 4 bases and J by 1 base, leaving 10 bases between them. This CDR3 has 14 amino acids. Germline V CDR1 and CDR2: MNHNS, SASEGT. The CDR3 sequence: CASSASQGNTEAFF. The sequenced CDR3 bases are TGTGCCAGCAGTGCCTCCCAGGGGAACACTGAA.